This T cell receptor (beta chain) was recorded in a study of blood T cell repertoires in COVID-19. Trimming removed 10 bases from V and 9 bases from J; junction bases left unmatched: 25. In germline, CDR1 is WNHNN, CDR2 SYGVQD (reference sequence). CDR3 length equals 17 residues. Authors' data handling: Counts of nucleated cells, estimated from reference gene primer amplification, were obtained. The table came from immunoSEQ multiplex PCR; TCRdb's copy has only in-frame clones and leaves some out. Clone size and the V and J calls come from that table; the DNA yielded D and trimming. Of fewer than 250,000 clones listed, about four fifths are singletons.

Sample: PBMCs or T cells enriched from blood (not recorded which). This chain joins TRBV10-1 and TRBJ2-5; TRBD1 aligns across 8 bases. The source of this sequence is a woman in her twenties or thirties who had recovered from COVID-19. As DNA, the CDR3 is TGCGCCACCTCAGGGGGCCAGAGGGTCAAAAATAAGGGGGCCCAGTACTTC. It yields the protein CATSGGQRVKNKGAQYF.